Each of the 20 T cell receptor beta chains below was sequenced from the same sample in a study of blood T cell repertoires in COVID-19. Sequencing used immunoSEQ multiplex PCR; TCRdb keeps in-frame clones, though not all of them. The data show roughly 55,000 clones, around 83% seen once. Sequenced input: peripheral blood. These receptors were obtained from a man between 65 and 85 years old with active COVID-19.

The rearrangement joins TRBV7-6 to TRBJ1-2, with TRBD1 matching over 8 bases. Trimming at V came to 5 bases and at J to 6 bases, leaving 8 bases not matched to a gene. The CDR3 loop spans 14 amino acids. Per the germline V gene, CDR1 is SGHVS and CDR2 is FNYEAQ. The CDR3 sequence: CASSVGTGSHGYTF. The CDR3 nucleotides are TGTGCCAGCAGCGTTGGGACAGGCTCACATGGCTACACCTTC.

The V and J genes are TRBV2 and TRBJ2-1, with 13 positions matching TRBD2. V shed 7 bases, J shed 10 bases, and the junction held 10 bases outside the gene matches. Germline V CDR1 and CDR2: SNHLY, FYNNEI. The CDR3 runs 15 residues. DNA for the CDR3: TGTGCCAGCACTCCTTTCCCGGGACTAGCGGGGGAGCAGTTCTTC. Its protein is CASTPFPGLAGEQFF.

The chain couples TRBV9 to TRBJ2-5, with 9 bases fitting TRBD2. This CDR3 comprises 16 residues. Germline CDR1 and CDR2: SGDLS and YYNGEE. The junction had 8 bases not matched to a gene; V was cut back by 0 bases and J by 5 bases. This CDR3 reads CASSVVGGGAWETQYF. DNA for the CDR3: TGTGCCAGCAGCGTAGTCGGCGGGGGGGCCTGGGAGACCCAGTACTTC. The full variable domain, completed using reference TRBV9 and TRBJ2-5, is DSGVTQTPKHLITATGQRVTLRCSPRSGDLSVYWYQQSLDQGLQFLIQYYNGEERAKGNILERFSAQQFPDLHSELNLSSLELGDSALYFCASSVVGGGAWETQYFGPGTRLLVL.

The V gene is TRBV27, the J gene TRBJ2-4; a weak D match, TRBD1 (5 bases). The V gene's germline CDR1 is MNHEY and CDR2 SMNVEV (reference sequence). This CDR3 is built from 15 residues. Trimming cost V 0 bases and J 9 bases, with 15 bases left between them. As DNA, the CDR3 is TGTGCCAGCAGTTTATCGGGTCAGGGTAGGGGCATTCAGTACTTC. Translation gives CASSLSGQGRGIQYF.

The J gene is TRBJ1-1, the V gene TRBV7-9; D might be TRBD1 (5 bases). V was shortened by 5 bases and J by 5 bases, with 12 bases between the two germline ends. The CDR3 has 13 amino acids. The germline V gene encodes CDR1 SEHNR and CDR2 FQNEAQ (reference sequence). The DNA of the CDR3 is TGTGCCAGCAGCGTCGGGGGGAGGACTGAAGCTTTCTTT. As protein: CASSVGGRTEAFF.

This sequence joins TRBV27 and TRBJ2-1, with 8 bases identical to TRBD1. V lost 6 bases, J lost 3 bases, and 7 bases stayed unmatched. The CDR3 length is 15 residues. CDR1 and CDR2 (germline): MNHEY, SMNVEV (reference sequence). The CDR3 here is CASRAHRGDYNEQFF. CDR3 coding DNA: TGTGCCAGCAGGGCTCACAGGGGGGACTACAATGAGCAGTTCTTC.

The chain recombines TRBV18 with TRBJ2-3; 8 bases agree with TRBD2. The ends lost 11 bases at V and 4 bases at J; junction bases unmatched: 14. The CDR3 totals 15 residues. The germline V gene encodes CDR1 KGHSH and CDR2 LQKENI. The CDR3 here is CAASLGLEVADTQYF. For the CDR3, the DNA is TGTGCCGCCTCCCTGGGACTAGAGGTTGCAGATACGCAGTATTTT.

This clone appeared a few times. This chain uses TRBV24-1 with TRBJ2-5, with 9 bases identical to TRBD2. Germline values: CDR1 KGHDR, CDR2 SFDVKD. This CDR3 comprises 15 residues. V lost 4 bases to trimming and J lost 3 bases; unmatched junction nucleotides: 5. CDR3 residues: CATSDPTSGEETQYF. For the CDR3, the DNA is TGTGCCACCAGTGACCCGACTAGCGGTGAAGAGACCCAGTACTTC.

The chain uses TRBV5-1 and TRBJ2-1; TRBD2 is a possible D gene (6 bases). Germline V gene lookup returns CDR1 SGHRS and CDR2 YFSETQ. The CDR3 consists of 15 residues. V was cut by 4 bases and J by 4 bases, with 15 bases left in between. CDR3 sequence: CASSPGTLLYNEQFF. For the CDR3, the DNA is TGCGCCAGCAGCCCTGGGACTTTATTATACAATGAGCAGTTCTTC.

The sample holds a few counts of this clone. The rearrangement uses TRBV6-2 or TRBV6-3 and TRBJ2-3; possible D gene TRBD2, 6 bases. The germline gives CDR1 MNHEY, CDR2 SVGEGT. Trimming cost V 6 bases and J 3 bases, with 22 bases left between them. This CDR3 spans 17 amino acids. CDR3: CASSSRRARSGTDTQYF. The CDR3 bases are TGTGCCAGCAGCTCTAGACGGGCCCGAAGCGGGACAGATACGCAGTATTTT.

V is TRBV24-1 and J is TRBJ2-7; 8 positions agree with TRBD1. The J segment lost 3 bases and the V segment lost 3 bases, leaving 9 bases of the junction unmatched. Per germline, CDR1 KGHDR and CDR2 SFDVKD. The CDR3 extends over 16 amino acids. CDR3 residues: CATSDPTTGAVYEQYF. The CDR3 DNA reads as TGTGCCACCAGTGATCCAACGACAGGGGCCGTCTACGAGCAGTACTTC.

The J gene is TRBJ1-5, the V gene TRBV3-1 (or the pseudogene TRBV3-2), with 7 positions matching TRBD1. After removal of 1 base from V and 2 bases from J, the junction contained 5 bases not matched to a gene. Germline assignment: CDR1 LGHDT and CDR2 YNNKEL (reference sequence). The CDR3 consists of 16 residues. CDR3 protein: CASSQASGGGNQPQHF. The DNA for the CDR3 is TGTGCCAGCAGCCAAGCATCAGGGGGAGGCAATCAGCCCCAGCATTTT.

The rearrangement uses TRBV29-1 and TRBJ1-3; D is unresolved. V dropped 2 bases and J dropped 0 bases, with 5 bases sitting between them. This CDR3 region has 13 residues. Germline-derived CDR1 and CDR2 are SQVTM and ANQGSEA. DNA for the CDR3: TGCAGCGTTGAAAGCCCCTCTGGAAACACCATATATTTT. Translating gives CSVESPSGNTIYF. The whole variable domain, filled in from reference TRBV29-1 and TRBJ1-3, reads SAVISQKPSRDICQRGTSLTIQCQVDSQVTMMFWYRQQPGQSLTLIATANQGSEATYESGFVIDKFPISRPNLTFSTLTVSNMSPEDSSIYLCSVESPSGNTIYFGEGSWLTVV.

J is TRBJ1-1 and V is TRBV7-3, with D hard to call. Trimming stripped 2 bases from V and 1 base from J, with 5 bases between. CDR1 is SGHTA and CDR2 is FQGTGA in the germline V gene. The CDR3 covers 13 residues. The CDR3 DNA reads TGTGCCAGCAGCTTAGGGAGGAACACTGAAGCTTTCTTT. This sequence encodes CASSLGRNTEAFF.

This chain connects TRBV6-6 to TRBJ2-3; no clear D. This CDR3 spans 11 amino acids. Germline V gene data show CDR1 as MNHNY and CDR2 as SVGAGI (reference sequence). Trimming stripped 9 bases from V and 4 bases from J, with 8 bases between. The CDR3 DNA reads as TGTGCCAGTCGCCGGGCAGATACGCAGTATTTT. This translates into CASRRADTQYF.

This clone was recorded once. CDR3 in amino acids: CASRRRVWGEETQYF. In DNA, the CDR3 is TGTGCAAGTCGCCGAAGGGTCTGGGGGGAAGAGACCCAGTACTTC. The V gene is TRBV12-2, the J gene TRBJ2-5; TRBD2, the table's D call, lacks a check against the DNA. TRBV12-2 is marked as a pseudogene. This CDR3 is built from 15 residues.

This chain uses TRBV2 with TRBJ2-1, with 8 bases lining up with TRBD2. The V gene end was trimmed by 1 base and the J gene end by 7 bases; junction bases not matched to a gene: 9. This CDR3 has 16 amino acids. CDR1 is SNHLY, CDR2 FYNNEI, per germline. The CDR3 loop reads CASSEDSLAGFNEQFF. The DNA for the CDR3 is TGTGCCAGCAGTGAAGATAGCCTAGCGGGTTTTAATGAGCAGTTCTTC.

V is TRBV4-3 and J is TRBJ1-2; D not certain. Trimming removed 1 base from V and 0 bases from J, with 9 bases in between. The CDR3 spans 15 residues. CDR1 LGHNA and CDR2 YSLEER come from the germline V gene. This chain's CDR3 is CASSQVSLSNYGYTF. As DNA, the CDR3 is TGCGCCAGCAGCCAAGTCTCACTCTCTAACTATGGCTACACCTTC.

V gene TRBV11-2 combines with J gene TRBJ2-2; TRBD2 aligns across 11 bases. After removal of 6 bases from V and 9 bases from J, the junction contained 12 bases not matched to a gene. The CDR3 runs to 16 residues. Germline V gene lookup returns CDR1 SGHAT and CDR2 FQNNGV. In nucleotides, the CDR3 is TGTGCCAGCAGTTTTACCACTAGCGGGGGAGGACGGGAGCTGTTTTTT. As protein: CASSFTTSGGGRELFF.

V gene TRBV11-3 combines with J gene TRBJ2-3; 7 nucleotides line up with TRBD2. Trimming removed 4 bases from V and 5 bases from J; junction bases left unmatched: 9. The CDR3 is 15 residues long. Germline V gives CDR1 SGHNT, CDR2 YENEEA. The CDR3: CASSSQRGGRDTQYF. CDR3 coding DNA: TGTGCCAGCAGCTCACAGCGGGGAGGGAGAGATACGCAGTATTTT.